This TCR beta chain was recovered during a study of shared clonotypes between healthy human individuals. Trimming at V came to 4 bases and at J to 8 bases, leaving 5 bases not matched to a gene. The CDR3 length is 14 residues. Germline CDR1 reads MDHEN; CDR2 reads SYDVKM. Only in-frame clones appear in the TCRdb table, and some are missing; sequencing was by immunoSEQ multiplex PCR. The sample holds 2 million to 2.5 million clones, approximately 95% seen once. V usage is TRBV28 and J usage is TRBJ1-4; 9 bases are shared with TRBD1. Sequenced: naive CD4+ T cells from PBMCs. Described subset: CD45RA+ positively selected. This TCR derives from a man aged 18 to 30 in good health. Some clones in this sample may be carry-over from other donors' samples. The DNA for the CDR3 is TGTGCCAGCAGTTCGGGACAGGGTTTCGAAAAACTGTTTTTT. Its translation is CASSSGQGFEKLFF. Filled out from reference TRBV28 and TRBJ1-4, the complete variable domain reads DVKVTQSSRYLVKRTGEKVFLECVQDMDHENMFWYRQDPGLGLRLIYFSYDVKMKEKGDIPEGYSVSREKKERFSLILESASTNQTSMYLCASSSGQGFEKLFFGSGTQLSVL.